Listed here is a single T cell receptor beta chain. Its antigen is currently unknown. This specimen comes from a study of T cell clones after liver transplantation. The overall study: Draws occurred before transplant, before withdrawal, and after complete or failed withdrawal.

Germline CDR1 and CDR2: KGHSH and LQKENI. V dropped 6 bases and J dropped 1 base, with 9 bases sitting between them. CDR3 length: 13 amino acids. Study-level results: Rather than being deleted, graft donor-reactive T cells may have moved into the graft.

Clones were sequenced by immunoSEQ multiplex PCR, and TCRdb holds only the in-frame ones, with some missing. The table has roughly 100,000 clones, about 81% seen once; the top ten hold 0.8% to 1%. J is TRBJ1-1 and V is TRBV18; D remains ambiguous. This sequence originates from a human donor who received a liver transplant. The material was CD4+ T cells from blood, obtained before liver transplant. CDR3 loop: CASSIGPNTEAFF. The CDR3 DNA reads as TGTGCCAGCTCCATAGGTCCGAACACTGAAGCTTTCTTT. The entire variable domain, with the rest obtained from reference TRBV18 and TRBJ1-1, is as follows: NAGVMQNPRHLVRRRGQEARLRCSPMKGHSHVYWYRQLPEEGLKFMVYLQKENIIDESGMPKERFSAEFPKEGPSILRIQQVVRGDSAAYFCASSIGPNTEAFFGQGTRLTVV.